This TCR beta chain emerged from a study of lung T cells in sarcoidosis with Löfgren's syndrome. Study-wide background: Sarcoidosis features CD4+ T cell accumulation in bronchoalveolar lavage fluid. Overall study results and limits: Versus controls, Löfgren's syndrome patients reportedly showed TRAV12-1 and TRBV2 as most expanded. Multiple Löfgren's syndrome patients reportedly shared TRAV12-1 and TRBV2 CDR3 motifs, suggesting public CD4+ TCRs.

Germline V gene sequence: CDR1 MNHNS, CDR2 SASEGT. V lost 6 bases and J lost 1, with 7 bases in between. The CDR3 loop spans 12 amino acids. TCRdb re-derived calls from the reads in MiXCR, one entry per CDR3 protein. The sample includes about 2,300 distinct CDR3 sequences, about 21% of them seen just once. Turning to this clonotype: Antigen: not known. A single base separates this from a much larger clone, so it may be a read error. The CDR3 end shows no conserved phenylalanine or tryptophan, and so a read error is likely.

The specimen sequenced was CD4+ T cells from bronchoalveolar lavage. The receptor comes from a human donor with sarcoidosis (Löfgren's syndrome or another form), or a control subject (not recorded which). V and J are TRBV6-1 and TRBJ2-7; D is unclear. This CDR3 is CASSTRSYEQYL. CDR3 nucleotides: TGTGCCAGCAGCACCCGATCCTACGAGCAGTACCTC.